The next 13 T cell receptor beta chains were all read from a single sample in a study of blood T cell repertoires in COVID-19. Libraries were prepared by immunoSEQ multiplex PCR; TCRdb keeps only in-frame clonotypes and omits some of them. The sample holds about 210,000 clones, 70% to 90% seen once. Sequenced sample: peripheral blood. The receptor source for this set is a woman between 40 and 55 years old with acute or convalescent COVID-19.

The V and J genes are TRBV5-1 and TRBJ1-1, with 7 nucleotides matching TRBD1. The V gene end was trimmed by 2 bases and the J gene end by 0 bases; junction bases not matched to a gene: 1. Germline CDR1 and CDR2: SGHRS and YFSETQ. The CDR3 consists of 14 residues. The CDR3 loop reads CASSFTGVNTEAFF. The CDR3 DNA reads TGCGCCAGCAGCTTCACAGGGGTGAACACTGAAGCTTTCTTT.

Worth noting for this clone: Other DNA sequences from this sample encode an identical CDR3 as well. The gene calls are TRBV5-1 and TRBJ1-2; tentatively, D is TRBD1 (5 bases). The CDR3 extends over 13 amino acids. Germline CDR1 and CDR2: SGHRS and YFSETQ. Between the trimmed V and J ends, which lost 0 bases and 4 bases, there was a span of 7 bases. CDR3 nucleotides: TGCGCCAGCAGCTTGGGACAGCTCTATGGCTACACCTTC. Protein product: CASSLGQLYGYTF.

This chain joins TRBV2 and TRBJ1-1; D is undetermined. This CDR3 contains 13 residues. Per the germline V gene, CDR1 is SNHLY and CDR2 is FYNNEI. V lost 8 bases, J lost 0 bases, and 10 bases lay in between. Here the CDR3 DNA reads TGTGCCAGCCCGGAGGGCTTGAACACTGAAGCTTTCTTT. Amino acid sequence: CASPEGLNTEAFF. The variable domain in full, completed from reference TRBV2 and TRBJ1-1, reads EPEVTQTPSHQVTQMGQEVILRCVPISNHLYFYWYRQILGQKVEFLVSFYNNEISEKSEIFDDQFSVERPDGSNFTLKIRSTKLEDSAMYFCASPEGLNTEAFFGQGTRLTVV.

The CDR3 region is CASRYSSGNTIYF. CDR3 sequence (DNA): TGTGCCAGCAGATACTCCTCTGGAAACACCATATATTTT. The V gene is TRBV2, the J gene TRBJ1-3; unclear D gene. This CDR3 region has 13 residues. Germline V gives CDR1 SNHLY, CDR2 FYNNEI. Trimming removed 6 bases at V and 0 bases at J, with 6 bases between.

The V and J genes are TRBV6-5 and TRBJ2-6, with a tentative D call TRBD1 (5 bases). V gave up 2 bases and J gave up 2 bases, with 10 bases separating them. Per the germline V gene, CDR1 is MNHEY and CDR2 is SVGAGI. This CDR3 is 16 amino acids long. The CDR3 DNA reads TGTGCCAGCAGTTACATTCCAGGGACTGGGGCCAACGTCCTGACTTTC. Residues: CASSYIPGTGANVLTF.

V is TRBV11-2 and J is TRBJ2-1; 8 positions match TRBD2. Germline CDR1 reads SGHAT; CDR2 reads FQNNGV. The CDR3 totals 17 residues. V lost 5 bases, J lost 4 bases, and 13 bases stayed unmatched. CDR3 sequence: CASSGSLAGGSYNEQFF. CDR3 coding DNA: TGTGCCAGCAGCGGATCCCTGGCGGGGGGTTCTTACAATGAGCAGTTCTTC.

The chain combines TRBV5-5 with TRBJ1-1; TRBD1 matches at 8 bases. The V gene's germline CDR1 is SGHKS and CDR2 YYEKEE (reference sequence). Trimming at V came to 3 bases and at J to 1 base, leaving 2 bases not matched to a gene. CDR3 length: 14 amino acids. This CDR3 is CASSSDRGNTEAFF. CDR3 in DNA: TGTGCCAGCAGCTCCGACAGGGGGAACACTGAAGCTTTCTTT.

The V call is TRBV28, the J call TRBJ1-5; unclear D gene. This CDR3 has 12 residues. Germline V lookup: CDR1 MDHEN, CDR2 SYDVKM. Trimming shortened V by 5 bases and J by 8 bases, and 10 bases separated the two germline ends. The CDR3 reads CASSPPQEPQHF. CDR3 DNA sequence: TGTGCCAGCAGTCCCCCCCAGGAGCCCCAGCATTTT.

The chain recombines TRBV9 with TRBJ2-1, with 10 nucleotides matching TRBD2. J gave up 0 bases and V 8 bases, and 5 bases lay outside the gene matches. Germline assignment: CDR1 SGDLS and CDR2 YYNGEE. The CDR3 length is 15 residues. The CDR3 DNA reads as TGTGCCAGTGAGCGGGGGGGCCTCTCCTACAATGAGCAGTTCTTC. It codes for CASERGGLSYNEQFF.

The rearrangement uses TRBV5-4 and TRBJ2-1; a possible D gene is TRBD2 (6 bases). The CDR3 sequence is 15 residues long. V shed 4 bases and J shed 4 bases, with 15 bases lying between them. The V gene's germline CDR1 is SGHNT and CDR2 YYREEE (reference sequence). The CDR3 sequence: CASSQAGTAYNEQFF. The CDR3 region has the DNA TGTGCCAGCAGCCAAGCCGGGACTGCATACAATGAGCAGTTCTTC.

The chain uses TRBV13 and TRBJ2-2; 9 nucleotides match TRBD1. CDR3 length: 17 amino acids. Germline V gene sequence: CDR1 PRHDT, CDR2 FYEKMQ (reference sequence). V trimming: 5 bases; J trimming: 0 bases; junction bases outside the gene matches: 7. Written as DNA, the CDR3 is TGTGCCAGCAGCACTACAACAGGGGGCTCGAACACCGGGGAGCTGTTTTTT. Amino acids: CASSTTTGGSNTGELFF. Combining the CDR3 with reference TRBV13 and TRBJ2-2 gives the whole variable domain AAGVIQSPRHLIKEKRETATLKCYPIPRHDTVYWYQQGPGQDPQFLISFYEKMQSDKGSIPDRFSAQQFSDYHSELNMSSLELGDSALYFCASSTTTGGSNTGELFFGEGSRLTVL.

The V gene is TRBV20-1, the J gene TRBJ2-1; D remains ambiguous. Germline lookup yields CDR1 DFQATT and CDR2 SNEGSKA (reference sequence). V gave up 3 bases and J gave up 4 bases, with 4 bases separating them. This CDR3 has 11 residues. CDR3: CSARRYNEQFF. CDR3 DNA: TGCAGTGCTAGGAGGTACAATGAGCAGTTCTTC.

The chain links TRBV28 to TRBJ1-1, with D possibly being TRBD1 (6 bases). The germline V gene encodes CDR1 MDHEN and CDR2 SYDVKM. The CDR3 contains 14 residues. With 8 bases removed from V and 0 bases from J, the gap between germline ends came to 13 bases. The CDR3 protein is CASGTQPMNTEAFF. DNA for the CDR3: TGTGCCAGCGGGACACAACCCATGAACACTGAAGCTTTCTTT.